The clone carrying this TCR beta chain came up a few times. Its specificity is unknown. This entry is derived from a study of T-cell memory formation after mild COVID-19. For the study at large: TCR clusters were mostly confined to one donor each.

CDR1 DFQATT and CDR2 SNEGSKA come from the germline V gene (reference sequence). CDR3 length: 11 amino acids. V was shortened by 7 bases and J by 0 bases, with 5 bases between the two germline ends. Study-level findings and limits: A second wave of clones peaked on day 37, and their SARS-CoV-2 specificity went unconfirmed. Clones that shrank (day 15 to 85) were balanced CD4/CD8, whereas later expanders leaned CD4+.

TCRdb re-analysed the 5' RACE reads in MiXCR, keeping a single row per CDR3 protein. The sample lists 200,000 to 250,000 distinct CDR3 sequences, 10% seen once, with around 2.9% in the top ten. This receptor was obtained from a man younger than 35 who had mild COVID-19 (a few samples of this study predate the infection). Cell type and time point are not known. V is TRBV20-1 and J is TRBJ2-3, with D unresolved. Sequencing was done on a sample of PBMCs or a T cell subset sorted from them (not recorded which). The CDR3 nucleotides read TGCAGTGGGCCTAGCACAGATACGCAGTATTTT. Translation: CSGPSTDTQYF.